The 27 T cell receptor beta chains below were found in one sample sequenced in a study of T-cell reconstitution after alpha-beta-depleted transplantation in children. The library targeted TCRbeta and was prepared with unique molecular identifiers. Each CDR3 protein gets one entry after TCRdb re-called the PCR reads with MiXCR. The sample holds 700,000 to 850,000 distinct CDR3 sequences, roughly 16% seen once. Specimen: PBMCs, mostly from graft donor cells, collected 360 days after TCRalphabeta/CD19-depleted stem cell transplant. These receptors all come from a male patient between 10 and 17 years old who had a stem cell transplant for acute lymphoblastic leukemia, so the T cells may come from the graft donor.

The rearrangement links TRBV6-7 to TRBJ2-7; a weak D match, TRBD2 (7 bases). TRBV6-7 is classed as an ORF, of uncertain function. This CDR3 has 15 amino acids. Trimming left V 6 bases short and J 2 bases short, with 17 bases between. CDR3 coding DNA: TGTGCCAGCAGCCGCATGTGGGGGGGGCCCTACGAGCAGTACTTC. Its protein product is CASSRMWGGPYEQYF.

At least ten counts were recorded for this clonotype. The chain carries TRBV7-8 and TRBJ2-3; 7 bases are a match to TRBD2. The germline V gene encodes CDR1 SGHVS and CDR2 FQNEAQ. The CDR3 length is 15 residues. The junction had 11 bases not matched to a gene; V was cut back by 5 bases and J by 6 bases. The chain's CDR3 is CASSPKRDFLDTQYF. Written as DNA, the CDR3 is TGTGCCAGCAGCCCGAAGCGGGACTTCCTGGATACGCAGTATTTT.

This clonotype was picked up a small number of times. V and J are TRBV7-9 and TRBJ2-5; 7 positions agree with TRBD1. The CDR3 is 17 amino acids. J lost 3 bases, V lost 6 bases, and 16 bases had no gene match. The germline V gene encodes CDR1 SEHNR and CDR2 FQNEAQ (reference sequence). The CDR3 DNA reads as TGTGCCAGCAGGTGGGGGTACCGGGGACAGAGTAAAGAGACCCAGTACTTC. Translated, it gives CASRWGYRGQSKETQYF.

This clonotype was picked up many times. V usage is TRBV5-6 and J usage is TRBJ2-7; 11 positions match TRBD1. CDR3 length equals 15 residues. Per germline, CDR1 SGHDT and CDR2 YYEEEE. V shed 4 bases, J shed 2 bases, and the junction held 5 bases outside the gene matches. CDR3 coding DNA: TGTGCCAGCAGCAGACCGGGACAGGGGGCCTACGAGCAGTACTTC. Translation gives CASSRPGQGAYEQYF.

This chain connects TRBV9 to TRBJ2-1; D could derive from TRBD1 or TRBD2 (6 bases each). This CDR3 is built from 15 residues. With 2 bases removed from V and 2 bases from J, the gap between germline ends came to 11 bases. The germline gives CDR1 SGDLS, CDR2 YYNGEE. The CDR3 loop reads CASSVGGRTYNEQFF. CDR3 nucleotides: TGTGCCAGCAGCGTTGGGGGGCGAACCTACAATGAGCAGTTCTTC.

This clonotype was recorded a few times. This chain links TRBV5-1 with TRBJ1-3; TRBD1 matches 7 bases. Germline V gene lookup returns CDR1 SGHRS and CDR2 YFSETQ. The CDR3 is 14 residues long. V lost 6 bases, J lost 0 bases, and 3 bases stayed unmatched. The CDR3 region is CASTSGGSGNTIYF. The CDR3 DNA reads as TGCGCCAGCACGTCAGGGGGCTCTGGAAACACCATATATTTT.

The V gene is TRBV5-1, the J gene TRBJ2-3; D is undetermined. This CDR3 is 14 amino acids long. From germline, CDR1 is SGHRS and CDR2 YFSETQ. Trimming pared 1 base from V and 1 base from J, leaving 7 bases between. CDR3 sequence reads: CASSLFERTDTQYF. The CDR3 bases are TGCGCCAGCAGCTTGTTCGAGCGCACAGATACGCAGTATTTT.

This clonotype showed up just a few times. This chain uses TRBV14 with TRBJ1-1; D is uncertain. CDR1 is SGHDN, CDR2 FVKESK, per germline. This CDR3 region has 12 residues. V lost 1 base and J 9 bases, leaving 9 bases between the germline ends. The CDR3: CASSQVGFKAFF. In nucleotides, the CDR3 is TGTGCCAGCAGCCAAGTGGGATTTAAAGCTTTCTTT.

This chain's CDR3 is CASEDPTSGPDEQFF. For the CDR3, the DNA is TGTGCCAGCGAGGACCCGACTAGCGGGCCCGATGAGCAGTTCTTC. The V and J genes are TRBV12-3 or TRBV12-4 and TRBJ2-1; TRBD2 aligns across 10 bases. CDR3 length: 15 amino acids. The V gene end was trimmed by 8 bases and the J gene end by 8 bases; junction bases not matched to a gene: 12.

This clonotype was seen repeatedly, ten times or more. The chain has TRBV7-2 and TRBJ2-3; D may be TRBD2 (6 bases). CDR1 is SGHTA and CDR2 is FQGNSA in the germline V gene. Trimming took 5 bases from V and 4 from J, leaving 13 bases between them. CDR3 length: 14 amino acids. CDR3 protein: CASSPVGGADTQYF. CDR3 nucleotides: TGTGCCAGCAGCCCGGTGGGCGGGGCAGATACGCAGTATTTT.

V and J are TRBV20-1 and TRBJ2-7; the D is unclear. The V and J ends lost 1 base and 6 bases respectively, with 13 bases between them. CDR1 and CDR2 from the germline V gene are DFQATT and SNEGSKA (reference sequence). The CDR3 is 13 residues long. The CDR3 reads CSARGPEGPEQYF. The DNA for the CDR3 is TGCAGTGCTAGAGGGCCGGAAGGGCCCGAGCAGTACTTC.

This rearrangement joins TRBV10-3 to TRBJ2-1; D is perhaps TRBD1 (6 bases). The CDR3 consists of 19 residues. From germline, CDR1 is ENHRY and CDR2 SYGVKD. V was cut by 4 bases and J by 0 bases, with 22 bases left in between. CDR3 residues: CAISAAPWDKRYSYNEQFF. The CDR3 nucleotides are TGTGCCATCAGTGCGGCACCTTGGGACAAAAGATACTCCTACAATGAGCAGTTCTTC.

The table lists this clonotype with a few counts. The chain recombines TRBV28 with TRBJ2-7; 12 bases agree with TRBD2. Per the germline V gene, CDR1 is MDHEN and CDR2 is SYDVKM. V shed 3 bases, J shed 3 bases, and the junction held 6 bases outside the gene matches. CDR3 length: 16 residues. CDR3 amino acids: CASSFTASGRGYEQYF. In nucleotides, the CDR3 is TGTGCCAGCAGTTTTACCGCTAGCGGGAGGGGCTACGAGCAGTACTTC. Based on the CDR3 plus reference TRBV28 and TRBJ2-7, the full variable domain is DVKVTQSSRYLVKRTGEKVFLECVQDMDHENMFWYRQDPGLGLRLIYFSYDVKMKEKGDIPEGYSVSREKKERFSLILESASTNQTSMYLCASSFTASGRGYEQYFGPGTRLTVT.

This clonotype has just a few counts. The chain carries TRBV29-1 and TRBJ1-5; a possible D gene is TRBD1 (6 bases). The CDR3 sequence is 14 residues long. Germline V CDR1 and CDR2: SQVTM, ANQGSEA. Trimming shortened V by 7 bases and J by 2 bases, and 15 bases separated the two germline ends. The CDR3 here is CSAAGVGGNQPQHF. DNA for the CDR3: TGCAGCGCGGCAGGGGTGGGTGGCAATCAGCCCCAGCATTTT.

This rearrangement joins TRBV2 to TRBJ2-1; 8 bases line up with TRBD2. This CDR3 contains 17 residues. J lost 7 bases, V lost 5 bases, and 16 bases had no gene match. Germline V gene data show CDR1 as SNHLY and CDR2 as FYNNEI. CDR3 DNA: TGTGCCAGCAGTCTAGCGGGCGGGAGAGGATTCAGGAATGAGCAGTTCTTC. It translates to CASSLAGGRGFRNEQFF.

This clonotype was seen a handful of times. V gene TRBV7-2 combines with J gene TRBJ1-1; the match to TRBD1 covers 8 bases. There are 15 residues in the CDR3. The V segment lost 4 bases and the J segment 4 bases; nucleotides outside the gene matches: 8. Germline V gene lookup returns CDR1 SGHTA and CDR2 FQGNSA. Written as DNA, the CDR3 is TGTGCCAGCAGCTATCCAGGGGGCAGGGTCACTGAAGCTTTCTTT. The encoded protein is CASSYPGGRVTEAFF.

The chain uses TRBV9 and TRBJ2-5; D unresolved. Trimming left V 0 bases short and J 5 bases short, with 5 bases between. CDR1 is SGDLS and CDR2 is YYNGEE in the germline V gene. The CDR3 is 12 residues long. For the CDR3, the DNA is TGTGCCAGCAGCGTAGACGATGAGACCCAGTACTTC. Amino acids: CASSVDDETQYF. Together with reference TRBV9 and TRBJ2-5, the CDR3 gives the full variable domain: DSGVTQTPKHLITATGQRVTLRCSPRSGDLSVYWYQQSLDQGLQFLIQYYNGEERAKGNILERFSAQQFPDLHSELNLSSLELGDSALYFCASSVDDETQYFGPGTRLLVL.

This chain uses TRBV19 with TRBJ2-5; TRBD1 agrees at 7 bases. CDR1 is LNHDA, CDR2 SQIVND, per germline (reference sequence). There are 15 residues in the CDR3. With V trimmed by 5 bases and J by 2 bases, 8 bases remained unmatched. This CDR3 is CASSPYGQEQETQYF. The DNA of the CDR3 is TGTGCCAGTAGTCCTTACGGACAGGAGCAAGAGACCCAGTACTTC. Variable domain in full (rest from reference TRBV19 and TRBJ2-5): DGGITQSPKYLFRKEGQNVTLSCEQNLNHDAMYWYRQDPGQGLRLIYYSQIVNDFQKGDIAEGYSVSREKKESFPLTVTSAQKNPTAFYLCASSPYGQEQETQYFGPGTRLLVL.

This clonotype was found a few times. The V call is TRBV29-1, the J call TRBJ2-3; D might be TRBD1 or TRBD2, each matching 5 bases. The CDR3 has 12 residues. V lost 6 bases and J lost 3, with 10 bases in between. Looked up from germline, CDR1 is SQVTM and CDR2 is ANQGSEA. The CDR3 DNA is TGCAGCGTCCGGGGCATTACAGATACGCAGTATTTT. This encodes CSVRGITDTQYF.

This clonotype was seen more than once but under ten times. The genes are TRBV2 and TRBJ1-3; perhaps TRBD1 as D (5 bases). Trimming took off 6 bases at V and 4 bases at J, with 16 bases between the two ends. The CDR3 loop spans 15 amino acids. Germline assignment: CDR1 SNHLY and CDR2 FYNNEI. CDR3 sequence reads: CASRLIGTSGNTIYF. Written as DNA, the CDR3 is TGTGCCAGCAGACTGATTGGGACCAGCGGAAACACCATATATTTT.

Many counts were recorded for this clonotype. CDR3 sequence: CASSQQSGVVGTDTQYF. CDR3 bases: TGCGCCAGCAGCCAACAAAGTGGAGTGGTGGGCACAGATACGCAGTATTTT. The gene calls are TRBV4-1 and TRBJ2-3; D call uncertain. The V end lost 2 bases, the J end lost 1 base, and 16 bases lay between the germline ends. CDR1 is MGHRA, CDR2 YSYEKL, per germline. This CDR3 contains 17 residues.

The chain is built from TRBV6-2 or TRBV6-3 and TRBJ2-1; D call uncertain. The CDR3 has 17 residues. Germline loops: CDR1 MNHEY, CDR2 SVGEGT. The germline V and J ends were trimmed by 2 bases and 0 bases, with 14 bases remaining between them. The CDR3 sequence is CASSYSRWTSSYNEQFF. The CDR3 DNA is TGTGCCAGCAGTTACAGTCGTTGGACGAGCTCCTACAATGAGCAGTTCTTC.

The chain combines TRBV27 with TRBJ2-7, with 12 bases matching TRBD2. This CDR3 is 15 amino acids long. Germline values: CDR1 MNHEY, CDR2 SMNVEV (reference sequence). After removal of 5 bases from V and 5 bases from J, the junction contained 7 bases not matched to a gene. The CDR3 sequence is CASSPTSGRPHEQYF. CDR3 nucleotides: TGTGCCAGCAGTCCAACTAGCGGGAGGCCCCACGAGCAGTACTTC.

This clonotype was found many times. The chain couples TRBV28 to TRBJ1-2; D gene uncertain. This CDR3 has 13 residues. The V end was cut by 2 bases, the J end by 3 bases, with 7 bases between. Per the germline V gene, CDR1 is MDHEN and CDR2 is SYDVKM. Here the CDR3 DNA reads TGTGCCAGCAGTTTAATCCGGGACTATGGCTACACCTTC. Protein: CASSLIRDYGYTF.

This chain connects TRBV28 to TRBJ1-2; TRBD1 matches 7 bases. Germline values: CDR1 MDHEN, CDR2 SYDVKM. V lost 6 bases and J lost 7; bases outside the gene matches: 8. This CDR3 has 13 residues. Here the CDR3 DNA reads TGTGCCAGCAGCCCTGACAGGGTCCGTGGCTACACCTTC. It translates to CASSPDRVRGYTF.

This clonotype was counted ten times or more. The rearrangement links TRBV25-1 to TRBJ1-1; the match to TRBD1 covers 9 bases. Germline lookup yields CDR1 MGHDK and CDR2 SYGVNS. CDR3 length equals 22 residues. J was trimmed by 4 bases and V by 6 bases; bases with no gene match: 30. The CDR3 spells CASRPTGGEWGDGGLTTTEAFF. In DNA form, the CDR3 reads TGTGCCAGCAGACCAACAGGGGGCGAGTGGGGAGATGGAGGGTTGACGACCACTGAAGCTTTCTTT.

The J gene is TRBJ2-3, the V gene TRBV14; a weak D match, TRBD2 (5 bases). Germline CDR1 and CDR2: SGHDN and FVKESK. The CDR3 is 15 amino acids. V lost 2 bases, J lost 5 bases, and 14 bases lay in between. The CDR3 DNA follows: TGTGCCAGCAGCCAATATTTTAGCGCAGGAGATACGCAGTATTTT. It codes for CASSQYFSAGDTQYF.